This T cell receptor beta chain appears in the sequencing data of a study of T cells after posttransplantation cyclophosphamide. A marrow graft followed busulfan-fludarabine conditioning, with cyclophosphamide on days +3 and +4. Study findings and constraints: Later blood repertoires were often dominated by clones from the donor CD8+ memory compartment.

Germline assignment: CDR1 SGHTS and CDR2 YDEGEE. The CDR3 runs 15 residues. Trimming took off 7 bases at V and 3 bases at J, with 18 bases between the two ends. This clone occurred many times. No antigen is known for it. Sequenced by immunoSEQ multiplex PCR; TCRdb stores in-frame clones only, minus some. There are a few thousand clones in the sample, none observed a single time. This clonotype was obtained from a female patient under 45 who received an allogeneic stem cell transplant from an unrelated donor, was CMV-positive, and had acute and chronic GVHD. Some T cells may originate from the graft donor. The specimen was PBMCs, collected after allogeneic stem cell transplant with posttransplant cyclophosphamide. This sequence joins TRBV5-8 and TRBJ2-3; possible D gene TRBD2, 6 bases. CDR3 bases: TGTGCCAGCCTCTGGTCGGGAGTAGAGACAGATACGCAGTATTTT. Translating it yields CASLWSGVETDTQYF.